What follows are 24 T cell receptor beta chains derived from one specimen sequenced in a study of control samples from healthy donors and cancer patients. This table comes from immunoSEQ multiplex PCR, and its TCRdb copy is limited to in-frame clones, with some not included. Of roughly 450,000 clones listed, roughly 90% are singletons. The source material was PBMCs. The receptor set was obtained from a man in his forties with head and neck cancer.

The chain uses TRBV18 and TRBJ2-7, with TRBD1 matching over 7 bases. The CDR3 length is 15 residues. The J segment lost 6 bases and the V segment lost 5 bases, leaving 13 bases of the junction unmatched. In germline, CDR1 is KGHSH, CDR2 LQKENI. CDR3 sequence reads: CASSAGQVHFAEQYF. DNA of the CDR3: TGTGCCAGCTCAGCCGGACAGGTACATTTCGCCGAGCAGTACTTC.

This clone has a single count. Written as DNA, the CDR3 is TGTGCCAGCTCACCCCTGGGAGAGACCCAGTACTTC. Protein product: CASSPLGETQYF. The V call is TRBV18, the J call TRBJ2-5; the D is unclear. The CDR3 contains 12 residues. Deletions cut 3 bases from V and 4 bases from J, with 6 bases between. Germline lookup yields CDR1 KGHSH and CDR2 LQKENI.

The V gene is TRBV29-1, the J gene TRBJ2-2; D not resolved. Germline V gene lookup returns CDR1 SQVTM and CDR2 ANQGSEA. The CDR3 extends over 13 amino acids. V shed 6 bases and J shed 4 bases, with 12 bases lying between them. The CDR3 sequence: CSVGGRPTGELFF. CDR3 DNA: TGCAGCGTGGGTGGTAGGCCCACCGGGGAGCTGTTTTTT.

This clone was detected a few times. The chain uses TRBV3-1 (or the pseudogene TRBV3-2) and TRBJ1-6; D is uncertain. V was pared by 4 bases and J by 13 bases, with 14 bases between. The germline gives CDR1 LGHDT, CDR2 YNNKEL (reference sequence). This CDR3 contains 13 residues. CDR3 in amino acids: CASSPFNSEPLHF. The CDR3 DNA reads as TGTGCCAGCAGCCCCTTCAATTCGGAGCCCCTCCACTTT.

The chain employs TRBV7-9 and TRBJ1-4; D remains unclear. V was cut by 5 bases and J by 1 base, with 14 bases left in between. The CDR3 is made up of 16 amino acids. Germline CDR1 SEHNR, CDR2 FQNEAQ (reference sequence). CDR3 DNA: TGTGCCAGCAGCCAAAATCATTGGAAAACTAATGAAAAACTGTTTTTT. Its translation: CASSQNHWKTNEKLFF.

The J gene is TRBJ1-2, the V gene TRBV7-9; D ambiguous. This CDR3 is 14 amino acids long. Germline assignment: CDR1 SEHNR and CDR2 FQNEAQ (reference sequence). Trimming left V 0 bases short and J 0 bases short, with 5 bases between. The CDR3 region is CASSLAVANYGYTF. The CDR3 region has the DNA TGTGCCAGCAGCTTAGCCGTAGCTAACTATGGCTACACCTTC.

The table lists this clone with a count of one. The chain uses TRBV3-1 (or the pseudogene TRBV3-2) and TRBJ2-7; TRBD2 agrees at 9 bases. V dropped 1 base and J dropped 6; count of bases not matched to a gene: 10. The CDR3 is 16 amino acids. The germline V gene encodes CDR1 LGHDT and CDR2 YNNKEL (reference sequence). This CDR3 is CASSQGTRGGQSEQYF. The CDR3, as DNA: TGTGCCAGCAGCCAAGGAACGCGGGGGGGCCAAAGCGAGCAGTACTTC.

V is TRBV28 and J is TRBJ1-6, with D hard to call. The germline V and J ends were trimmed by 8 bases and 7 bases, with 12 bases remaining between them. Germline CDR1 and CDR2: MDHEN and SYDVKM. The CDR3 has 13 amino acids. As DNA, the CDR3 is TGTGCCAGCCAAAGACCGGGGAATTCACCCCTCCACTTT. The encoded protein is CASQRPGNSPLHF.

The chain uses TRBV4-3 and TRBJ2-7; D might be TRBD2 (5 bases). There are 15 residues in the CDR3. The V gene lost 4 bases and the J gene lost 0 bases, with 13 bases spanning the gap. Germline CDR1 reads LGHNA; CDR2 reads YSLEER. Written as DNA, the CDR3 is TGCGCCAGCAGCCTAAGGTCGGGGAGCTCCTACGAGCAGTACTTC. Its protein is CASSLRSGSSYEQYF.

The DNA for the CDR3 is TGTGCCAGCAGAGTCGGGGGGTCGACTGAAGCTTTCTTT. Residues: CASRVGGSTEAFF. V usage is TRBV6-5 and J usage is TRBJ1-1, with D possibly matching TRBD1 (5 bases). This CDR3 has 13 amino acids. V shed 6 bases and J shed 5 bases, with 13 bases lying between them. Germline lookup yields CDR1 MNHEY and CDR2 SVGAGI.

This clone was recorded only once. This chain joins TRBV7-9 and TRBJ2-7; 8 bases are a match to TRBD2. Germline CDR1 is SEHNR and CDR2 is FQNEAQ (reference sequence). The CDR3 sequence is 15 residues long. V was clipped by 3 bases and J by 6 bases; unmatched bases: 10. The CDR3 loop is CASSFRVAGLGEQYF. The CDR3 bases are TGTGCCAGCAGCTTTAGGGTAGCGGGACTCGGCGAGCAGTACTTC.

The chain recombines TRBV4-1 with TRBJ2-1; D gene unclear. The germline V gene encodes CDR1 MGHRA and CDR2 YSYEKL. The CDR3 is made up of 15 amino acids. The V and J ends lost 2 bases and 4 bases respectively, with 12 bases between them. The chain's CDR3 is CASSQPAHPYNEQFF. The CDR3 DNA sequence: TGCGCCAGCAGCCAACCGGCGCACCCATACAATGAGCAGTTCTTC.

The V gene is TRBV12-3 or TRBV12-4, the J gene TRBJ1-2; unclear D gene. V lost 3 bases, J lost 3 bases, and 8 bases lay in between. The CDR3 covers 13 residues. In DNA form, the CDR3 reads TGTGCCAGCAGTTTCGCGACGGACTATGGCTACACCTTC. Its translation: CASSFATDYGYTF.

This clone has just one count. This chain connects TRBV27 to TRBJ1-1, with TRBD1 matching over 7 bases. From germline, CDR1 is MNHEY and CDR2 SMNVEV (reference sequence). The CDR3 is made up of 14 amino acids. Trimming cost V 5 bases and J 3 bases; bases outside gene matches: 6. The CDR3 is CASSQIQGYTEAFF. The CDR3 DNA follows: TGTGCCAGCAGTCAAATACAGGGGTACACTGAAGCTTTCTTT.

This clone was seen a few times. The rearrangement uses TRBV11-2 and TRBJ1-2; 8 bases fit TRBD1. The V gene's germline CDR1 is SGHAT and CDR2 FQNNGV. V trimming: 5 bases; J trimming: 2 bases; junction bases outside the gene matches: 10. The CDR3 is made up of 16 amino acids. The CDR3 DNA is TGTGCCAGCAGCCGGGACGGACAGGGACGCAACTATGGCTACACCTTC. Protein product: CASSRDGQGRNYGYTF.

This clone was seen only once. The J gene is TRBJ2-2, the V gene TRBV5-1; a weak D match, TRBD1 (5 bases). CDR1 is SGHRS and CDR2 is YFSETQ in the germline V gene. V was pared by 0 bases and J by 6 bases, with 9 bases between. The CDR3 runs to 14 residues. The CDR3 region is CASSLDRSPGELFF. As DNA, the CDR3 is TGCGCCAGCAGCTTGGACAGGTCCCCCGGGGAGCTGTTTTTT.

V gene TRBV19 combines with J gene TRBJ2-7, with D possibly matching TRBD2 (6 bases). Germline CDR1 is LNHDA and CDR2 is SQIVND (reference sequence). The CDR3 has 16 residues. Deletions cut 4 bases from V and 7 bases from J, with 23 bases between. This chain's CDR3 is CASSRGVPERLGEQYF. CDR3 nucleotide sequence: TGTGCCAGTAGTAGGGGGGTCCCGGAGCGGCTTGGGGAGCAGTACTTC.

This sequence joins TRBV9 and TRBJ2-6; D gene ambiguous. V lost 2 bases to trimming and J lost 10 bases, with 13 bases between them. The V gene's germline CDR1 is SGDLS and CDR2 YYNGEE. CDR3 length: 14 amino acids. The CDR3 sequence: CASSVPGVSNVLTF. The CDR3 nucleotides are TGTGCCAGCAGCGTCCCAGGAGTGTCTAACGTCCTGACTTTC. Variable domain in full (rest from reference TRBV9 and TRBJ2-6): DSGVTQTPKHLITATGQRVTLRCSPRSGDLSVYWYQQSLDQGLQFLIQYYNGEERAKGNILERFSAQQFPDLHSELNLSSLELGDSALYFCASSVPGVSNVLTFGAGSRLTVL.

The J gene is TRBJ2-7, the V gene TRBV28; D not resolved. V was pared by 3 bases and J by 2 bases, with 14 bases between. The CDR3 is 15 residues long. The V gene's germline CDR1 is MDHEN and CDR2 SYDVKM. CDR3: CASSFASAGAYEQYF. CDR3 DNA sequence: TGTGCCAGCAGTTTCGCCTCGGCAGGTGCCTACGAGCAGTACTTC.

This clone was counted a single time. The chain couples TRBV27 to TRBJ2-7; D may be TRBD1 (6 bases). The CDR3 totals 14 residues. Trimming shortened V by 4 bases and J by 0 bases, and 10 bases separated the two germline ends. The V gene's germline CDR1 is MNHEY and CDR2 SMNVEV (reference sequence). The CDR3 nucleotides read TGTGCCAGCAGTTCCCAGGGGAACTCCTACGAGCAGTACTTC. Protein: CASSSQGNSYEQYF.

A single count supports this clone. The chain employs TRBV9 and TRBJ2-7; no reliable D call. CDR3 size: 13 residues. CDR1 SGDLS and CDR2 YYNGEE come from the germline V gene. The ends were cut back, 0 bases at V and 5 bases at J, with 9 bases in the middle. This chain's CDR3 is CASSVGPDDEQYF. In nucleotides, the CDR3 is TGTGCCAGCAGCGTAGGACCAGACGACGAGCAGTACTTC.

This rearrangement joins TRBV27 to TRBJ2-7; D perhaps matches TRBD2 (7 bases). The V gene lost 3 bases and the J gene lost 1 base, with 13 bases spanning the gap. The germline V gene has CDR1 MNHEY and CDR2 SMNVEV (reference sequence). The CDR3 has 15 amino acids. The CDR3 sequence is CASSFLAGASYEQYF. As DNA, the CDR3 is TGTGCCAGCAGTTTTCTGGCGGGGGCTTCCTACGAGCAGTACTTC.

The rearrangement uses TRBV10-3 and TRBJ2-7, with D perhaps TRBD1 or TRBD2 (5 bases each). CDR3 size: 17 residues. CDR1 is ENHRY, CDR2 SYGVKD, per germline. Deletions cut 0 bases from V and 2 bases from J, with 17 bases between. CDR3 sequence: CAISESAPGRDPYEQYF. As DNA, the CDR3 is TGTGCCATCAGTGAGTCGGCCCCGGGCAGGGACCCCTACGAGCAGTACTTC.

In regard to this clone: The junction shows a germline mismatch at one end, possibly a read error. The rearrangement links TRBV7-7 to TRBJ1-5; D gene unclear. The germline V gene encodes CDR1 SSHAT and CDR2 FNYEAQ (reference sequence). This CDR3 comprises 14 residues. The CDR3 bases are TGTGCTAGCAGCTTTGGGTATAGCAATCAGCCCCAGCATTTT. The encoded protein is CASSFGYSNQPQHF.